Listed here are 13 T cell receptor beta chains from one sample, sequenced in a study of T cells after yellow fever vaccination. Each CDR3 protein gets one entry after TCRdb re-called the 5' RACE reads with MiXCR. The sample lists hundreds of thousands of distinct CDR3 sequences, 8.5% to 10% occurring once. Sample: PBMCs, taken on the day of the first yellow fever vaccination. The source of these receptors is a man younger than 35 who received the YFV17D yellow fever vaccine.

This clonotype was counted many times. The chain employs TRBV18 and TRBJ2-1, with D uncertain. The CDR3 has 15 amino acids. Looked up from germline, CDR1 is KGHSH and CDR2 is LQKENI. Trimming pared 2 bases from V and 6 bases from J, leaving 14 bases between. The CDR3 loop is CASSPNSRLGNEQFF. CDR3 nucleotide sequence: TGTGCCAGCTCACCAAATTCAAGACTTGGCAATGAGCAGTTCTTC.

This clonotype was seen only a few times. In nucleotides, the CDR3 is TGCAGTGCTAGAGATCCTAAGGGGCCTGACACTGAAGCTTTCTTT. This codes for CSARDPKGPDTEAFF. This chain joins TRBV20-1 and TRBJ1-1; maybe TRBD1 (5 bases). The V gene's germline CDR1 is DFQATT and CDR2 SNEGSKA (reference sequence). The CDR3 has 15 amino acids. The V end lost 0 bases, the J end lost 3 bases, and 14 bases lay between the germline ends.

This chain links TRBV5-6 with TRBJ2-7; D might be TRBD1 or TRBD2, each matching 5 bases. Trimming cost V 3 bases and J 2 bases, with 12 bases left between them. Germline V gene lookup returns CDR1 SGHDT and CDR2 YYEEEE. The CDR3 sequence is 14 residues long. The CDR3 sequence: CASSYRDGTYEQYF. The CDR3 nucleotides are TGTGCCAGCAGCTACCGGGACGGCACCTACGAGCAGTACTTC.

V gene TRBV5-4 combines with J gene TRBJ2-2; TRBD1 is a possible D gene (6 bases). V was pared by 4 bases and J by 6 bases, with 10 bases between. The CDR3 length is 13 residues. CDR1 and CDR2 from the germline V gene are SGHNT and YYREEE (reference sequence). CDR3 in DNA: TGTGCCAGCAGCGCAGGGGTTTCCGGGGAGCTGTTTTTT. It encodes CASSAGVSGELFF.

The sample holds a few counts of this clonotype. V usage is TRBV5-4 and J usage is TRBJ1-2; 8 bases line up with TRBD1. Looked up from germline, CDR1 is SGHNT and CDR2 is YYREEE (reference sequence). V was pared by 4 bases and J by 12 bases, with 14 bases of the junction left unmatched. The CDR3 loop spans 14 amino acids. The CDR3 nucleotides read TGTGCCAGCAGCCCCGGGACAGGTGGTCCTCTGAACACCTTC. Residues: CASSPGTGGPLNTF.

The CDR3 region is CATAQGLHEQYF. The CDR3 DNA reads as TGTGCCACCGCACAGGGGCTGCACGAGCAGTACTTC. This sequence joins TRBV6-2 or TRBV6-3 and TRBJ2-7; 7 nucleotides agree with TRBD1. CDR3 length: 12 amino acids. Germline V gene sequence: CDR1 MNHEY, CDR2 SVGEGT. After removal of 10 bases from V and 5 bases from J, the junction contained 8 bases not matched to a gene.

A few counts support this clonotype. V is TRBV5-5 and J is TRBJ1-5, with TRBD1 matching 8 bases. Germline values: CDR1 SGHKS, CDR2 YYEKEE (reference sequence). The J segment lost 2 bases and the V segment lost 3 bases, leaving 7 bases of the junction unmatched. This CDR3 region has 16 residues. CDR3 nucleotide sequence: TGTGCCAGCAGCTATGCGACAGGGGACGGCAATCAGCCCCAGCATTTT. It codes for CASSYATGDGNQPQHF.

CDR3 bases: TGTGCCAGCAGCTTAGGGGGAGCAAGTCAGGAGTACTTC. As protein: CASSLGGASQEYF. The chain has TRBV7-9 and TRBJ2-4; D might be TRBD2 (5 bases). The V gene lost 1 base and the J gene lost 14 bases, with 15 bases spanning the gap. Germline lookup yields CDR1 SEHNR and CDR2 FQNEAQ (reference sequence). There are 13 residues in the CDR3.

This chain uses TRBV5-1 with TRBJ2-5, with 7 positions matching TRBD2. Unmatched junction bases numbered 9, after V lost 7 bases and J lost 3 bases. This CDR3 contains 14 residues. Looked up from germline, CDR1 is SGHRS and CDR2 is YFSETQ. The chain's CDR3 is CASALGLAEETQYF. The CDR3 DNA is TGCGCCAGCGCCCTGGGGCTAGCGGAAGAGACCCAGTACTTC.

This clonotype was seen ten or more times. The gene calls are TRBV5-1 and TRBJ1-1; no clear D. CDR1 SGHRS and CDR2 YFSETQ come from the germline V gene. Trimming pared 4 bases from V and 3 bases from J, leaving 10 bases between. This CDR3 is built from 13 residues. CDR3 sequence reads: CASSLERDTEAFF. The CDR3 DNA follows: TGCGCCAGCAGCCTGGAGCGGGACACTGAAGCTTTCTTT.

This clonotype has a handful of counts. V gene TRBV7-8 combines with J gene TRBJ1-4; no clear D gene. CDR1 is SGHVS and CDR2 is FQNEAQ in the germline V gene. V dropped 2 bases and J dropped 0 bases, with 13 bases sitting between them. The CDR3 sequence is 17 residues long. In DNA, the CDR3 is TGTGCCAGCAGCTTATCTCCGGGTTTTGCAACTAATGAAAAACTGTTTTTT. Its translation is CASSLSPGFATNEKLFF.

The chain joins TRBV11-2 to TRBJ2-4; 7 bases map to TRBD1. The junction had 13 bases not matched to a gene; V was cut back by 1 base and J by 1 base. This CDR3 contains 19 residues. From germline, CDR1 is SGHAT and CDR2 FQNNGV. CDR3 region: CASSLGGRGTMLAKNIQYF. CDR3 nucleotide sequence: TGTGCCAGCAGCTTAGGAGGCAGGGGGACCATGTTGGCCAAAAACATTCAGTACTTC.

This clonotype was seen ten or more times. The CDR3 region has the DNA TGTGCCAGCAGGACTAGCGGGGGCACAGATACGCAGTATTTT. Residues: CASRTSGGTDTQYF. The V call is TRBV6-5, the J call TRBJ2-3; 11 bases map to TRBD2. This CDR3 has 14 residues. Germline values: CDR1 MNHEY, CDR2 SVGAGI. Trimming cost V 6 bases and J 1 base; bases outside gene matches: 0.